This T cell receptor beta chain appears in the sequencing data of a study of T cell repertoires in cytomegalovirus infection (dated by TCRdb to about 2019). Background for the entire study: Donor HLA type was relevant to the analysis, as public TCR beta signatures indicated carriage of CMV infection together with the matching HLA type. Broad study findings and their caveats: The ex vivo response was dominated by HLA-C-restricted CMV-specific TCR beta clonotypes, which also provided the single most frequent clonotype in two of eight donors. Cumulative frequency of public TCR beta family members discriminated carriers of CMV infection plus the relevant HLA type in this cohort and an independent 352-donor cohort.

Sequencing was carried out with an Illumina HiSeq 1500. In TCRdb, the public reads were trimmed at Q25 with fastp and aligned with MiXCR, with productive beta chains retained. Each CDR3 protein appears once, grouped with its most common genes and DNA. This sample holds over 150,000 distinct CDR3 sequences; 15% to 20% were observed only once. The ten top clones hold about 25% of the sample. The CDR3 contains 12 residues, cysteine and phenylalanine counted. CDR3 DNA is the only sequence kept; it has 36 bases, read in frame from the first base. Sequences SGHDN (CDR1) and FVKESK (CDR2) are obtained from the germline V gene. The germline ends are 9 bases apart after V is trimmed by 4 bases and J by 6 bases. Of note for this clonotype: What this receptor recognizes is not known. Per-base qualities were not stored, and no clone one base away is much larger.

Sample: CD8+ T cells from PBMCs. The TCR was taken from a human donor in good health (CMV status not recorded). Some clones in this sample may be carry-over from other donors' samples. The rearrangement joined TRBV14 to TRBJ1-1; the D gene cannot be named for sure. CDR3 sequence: CASSPPGSEAFF. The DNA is TGTGCCAGCAGCCCGCCGGGATCTGAAGCTTTCTTT.